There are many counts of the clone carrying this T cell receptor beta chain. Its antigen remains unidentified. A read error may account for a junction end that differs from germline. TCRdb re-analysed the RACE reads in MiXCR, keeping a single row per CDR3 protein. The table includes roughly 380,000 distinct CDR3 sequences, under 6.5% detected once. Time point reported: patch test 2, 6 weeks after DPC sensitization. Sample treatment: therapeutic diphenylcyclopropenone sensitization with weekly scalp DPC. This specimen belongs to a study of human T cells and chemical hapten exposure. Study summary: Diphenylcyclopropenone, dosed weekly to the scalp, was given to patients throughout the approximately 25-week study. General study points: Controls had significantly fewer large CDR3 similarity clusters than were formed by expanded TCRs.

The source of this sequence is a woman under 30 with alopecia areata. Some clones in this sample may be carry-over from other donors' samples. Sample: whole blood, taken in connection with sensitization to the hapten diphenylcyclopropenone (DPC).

The CDR3 sequence is CASSPGTSGGVADTQYF. The CDR3 bases are TGTGCTAGCAGCCCCGGGACTAGCGGGGGGGTGGCAGATACGCAGTATTTT. The rearrangement uses TRBV7-7 and TRBJ2-3; TRBD2 agrees at 16 bases. Germline V gene data show CDR1 as SSHAT and CDR2 as FNYEAQ (reference sequence). The CDR3 loop spans 17 amino acids.